This T cell receptor beta chain derives from a study of regulatory T cells in long-lasting Graves disease. This clonotype was seen ten or more times. Its antigen remains unknown. The TCR beta library used iRepertoire HTBI primers with Arm-PCR amplification of CDR3. TCRdb reprocessed the multiplex PCR reads via MiXCR and lists one record per CDR3 protein. The data show a few hundred thousand distinct CDR3 sequences, more than 15% seen once. Whole-study findings and limits: Patients whose Graves' disease persisted exhibited lower TCR diversity than those newly diagnosed. Repertoires from persistent disease leaned toward TRBV28, TRBJ1-2 and TRBJ2-5.

The V gene lost 4 bases and the J gene lost 3 bases, with 12 bases spanning the gap. The CDR3 contains 14 residues. Germline V gives CDR1 PRHDT, CDR2 FYEKMQ (reference sequence). Time point in this sample: newly diagnosed GD, antithyroid drugs for less than 3 months. With RNA extracted from PBMCs as input, the TCR library was made. The patients were drawn from one endocrinology department in Xi'an, China. This same sample was also part of a study on T cells in Graves' hyperthyroidism and ophthalmopathy. That source reports: The primer set for the first-round RT-PCR of the TCR CDR3 was HTBI.

This TCR was sampled from a woman under 40 with Graves disease. The V call is TRBV13, the J call TRBJ1-2, with D uncertain. Material: peripheral blood mononuclear cells (PBMCs), obtained at new diagnosis, from a patient treated with antithyroid drugs. CDR3 sequence reads: CASSSGRTHYGYTF. CDR3 coding DNA: TGTGCCAGCAGCTCGGGAAGGACGCACTATGGCTACACCTTC.